Each of the 31 T cell receptor beta chains below was sequenced from the same sample in a study of blood T cell repertoires in COVID-19. Using immunoSEQ multiplex PCR, the repertoire was profiled, and TCRdb retains in-frame clones only, with some absent. Among about 190,000 clones listed, around 88% were seen once. Sequencing was performed on PBMCs or T cells enriched from blood (not recorded which). The origin of the receptors is a woman aged 25 to 39 who had recovered from COVID-19.

This rearrangement joins TRBV7-2 to TRBJ1-4, with 8 bases lining up with TRBD1. CDR1 SGHTA and CDR2 FQGNSA come from the germline V gene. The CDR3 has 15 amino acids. The V gene end was trimmed by 4 bases and the J gene end by 6 bases; junction bases not matched to a gene: 7. CDR3 DNA: TGTGCCAGCAGCTCCTCAGGGGGCGCCGATGAAAAACTGTTTTTT. It is translated as CASSSSGGADEKLFF.

The chain is built from TRBV13 and TRBJ2-2; D gene uncertain. CDR3 length equals 18 residues. Between the trimmed V and J ends, which lost 5 bases and 1 base, there was a span of 20 bases. Germline V gives CDR1 PRHDT, CDR2 FYEKMQ (reference sequence). The CDR3 DNA sequence: TGTGCCAGCAGCCCGGGTCTACTCATAGCTGTGAACACCGGGGAGCTGTTTTTT. Encoded protein: CASSPGLLIAVNTGELFF. Full variable domain (outside the CDR3, taken from reference TRBV13 and TRBJ2-2): AAGVIQSPRHLIKEKRETATLKCYPIPRHDTVYWYQQGPGQDPQFLISFYEKMQSDKGSIPDRFSAQQFSDYHSELNMSSLELGDSALYFCASSPGLLIAVNTGELFFGEGSRLTVL.

The J gene is TRBJ1-6, the V gene TRBV7-2, with TRBD1 identical over 8 bases. The CDR3 totals 17 residues. V trimming: 3 bases; J trimming: 9 bases; junction bases outside the gene matches: 13. Per the germline V gene, CDR1 is SGHTA and CDR2 is FQGNSA. CDR3 amino acids: CASSLRKLTGVGSPLHF. The CDR3, as DNA: TGTGCCAGCAGCTTGCGAAAGCTGACAGGGGTGGGTTCACCCCTCCACTTT.

Only one count was recorded for this clone. The chain links TRBV29-1 to TRBJ1-2; D is undetermined. Germline CDR1 reads SQVTM; CDR2 reads ANQGSEA. There are 13 residues in the CDR3. V was shortened by 3 bases and J by 8 bases, with 16 bases between the two germline ends. CDR3 bases: TGCAGCGTTGAGGACTCCAGAGTAGGGGGCTACACCTTC. It yields the protein CSVEDSRVGGYTF.

The chain employs TRBV28 and TRBJ2-3; TRBD2 matches 12 bases. Trimming at V came to 1 base and at J to 6 bases, leaving 8 bases not matched to a gene. The length of the CDR3 is 17 residues. Germline assignment: CDR1 MDHEN and CDR2 SYDVKM. CDR3 sequence reads: CASSLYGSSGRGDTQYF. In DNA form, the CDR3 reads TGTGCCAGCAGTTTATACGGTTCTAGCGGGAGGGGGGATACGCAGTATTTT.

V usage is TRBV14 and J usage is TRBJ2-2; D possibly corresponds to TRBD2 (5 bases). Between the trimmed V and J ends, which lost 3 bases and 1 base, there was a span of 12 bases. Per germline, CDR1 SGHDN and CDR2 FVKESK. The CDR3 is 16 amino acids. The CDR3 loop reads CASSHLDGENTGELFF. CDR3 in DNA: TGTGCCAGCAGCCATCTCGACGGGGAGAACACCGGGGAGCTGTTTTTT.

This clone was detected once. The CDR3 nucleotides are TGTGCCAGCAGTTACCGCCACATCGCGAACACCGGGGAGCTGTTTTTT. It encodes CASSYRHIANTGELFF. The chain is built from TRBV6-5 and TRBJ2-2; D remains ambiguous. Trimming took 2 bases from V and 0 from J, leaving 10 bases between them. Germline CDR1 reads MNHEY; CDR2 reads SVGAGI. The CDR3 length is 16 residues.

The rearrangement links TRBV5-8 to TRBJ2-5; 8 nucleotides align to TRBD2. Germline V CDR1 and CDR2: SGHTS, YDEGEE. The CDR3 totals 13 residues. V shed 4 bases, J shed 3 bases, and the junction held 2 bases outside the gene matches. CDR3 amino acids: CASSTGLEETQYF. As DNA, the CDR3 is TGTGCCAGCAGCACGGGACTAGAAGAGACCCAGTACTTC.

In its sample, this clone was seen a few times. V and J are TRBV7-9 and TRBJ1-5; the match to TRBD1 covers 7 bases. Trimming cost V 8 bases and J 0 bases; bases outside gene matches: 1. The CDR3 length is 13 residues. Germline CDR1 and CDR2: SEHNR and FQNEAQ (reference sequence). The CDR3 DNA follows: TGTGCCAGCGGACAGGATAGCAATCAGCCCCAGCATTTT. Amino acids: CASGQDSNQPQHF.

This clone was detected a few times. The chain combines TRBV28 with TRBJ2-7; TRBD2 might be the D (5 bases). Per the germline V gene, CDR1 is MDHEN and CDR2 is SYDVKM. Trimming shortened V by 5 bases and J by 3 bases, and 8 bases separated the two germline ends. CDR3 length equals 12 residues. This CDR3 is CASSVGVYEQYF. The CDR3, as DNA: TGTGCCAGCAGTGTCGGGGTCTACGAGCAGTACTTC.

The chain carries TRBV27 and TRBJ1-2, with TRBD1 matching 8 bases. The CDR3 has 16 amino acids. CDR1 MNHEY and CDR2 SMNVEV come from the germline V gene (reference sequence). V shed 4 bases and J 8 bases; nucleotides not matched to a gene: 15. The CDR3: CASSSSIPTGARGYTF. The CDR3 region has the DNA TGTGCCAGCAGTTCCTCTATTCCGACAGGGGCGAGGGGCTACACCTTC.

V and J are TRBV23-1 and TRBJ2-4; tentative D call: TRBD1 (6 bases). TRBV23-1 is annotated as an ORF whose role is uncertain. V dropped 5 bases and J dropped 2 bases, with 10 bases sitting between them. This CDR3 contains 14 residues. CDR3 DNA: TGCGCCAGCAGTGAGAGGGGGTCCAAAAACATTCAGTACTTC. The encoded protein is CASSERGSKNIQYF.

The chain couples TRBV14 to TRBJ2-5; TRBD2 matches at 11 bases. The CDR3 is 16 amino acids. Germline V gene data show CDR1 as SGHDN and CDR2 as FVKESK. The trim removed 4 bases at V and 4 bases at J, leaving 8 bases unmatched. CDR3 sequence reads: CASSPLSSGRLETQYF. CDR3 coding DNA: TGTGCCAGCAGCCCCCTCTCTAGCGGGAGGCTAGAGACCCAGTACTTC.

The CDR3 here is CASSSLGELFF. DNA of the CDR3: TGTGCCAGCAGTTCCCTCGGGGAGCTGTTTTTT. The V gene is TRBV6-2 or TRBV6-3, the J gene TRBJ2-2; unclear D gene. The V end lost 4 bases, the J end lost 7 bases, and 4 bases lay between the germline ends. Per the germline V gene, CDR1 is MNHEY and CDR2 is SVGEGT. The CDR3 totals 11 residues.

This clone came up once. This chain connects TRBV19 to TRBJ2-1; D may be TRBD2 (5 bases). CDR3 size: 16 residues. Germline lookup yields CDR1 LNHDA and CDR2 SQIVND (reference sequence). Trimming took off 3 bases at V and 0 bases at J, with 12 bases between the two ends. CDR3 coding DNA: TGTGCCAGTAGTATGGTTAGCGCGAGCTCCTACAATGAGCAGTTCTTC. This sequence encodes CASSMVSASSYNEQFF.

The gene calls are TRBV7-9 and TRBJ2-1, with 7 bases matching TRBD2. J was trimmed by 7 bases and V by 1 base; bases with no gene match: 4. Germline V lookup: CDR1 SEHNR, CDR2 FQNEAQ (reference sequence). This CDR3 region has 14 residues. Here the CDR3 reads CASSLGNGRNEQFF. The CDR3 bases are TGTGCCAGCAGCTTAGGGAACGGGAGGAATGAGCAGTTCTTC.

This clone has only one observation. This chain links TRBV2 with TRBJ2-1; 8 nucleotides line up with TRBD2. This CDR3 is 15 amino acids long. In germline, CDR1 is SNHLY, CDR2 FYNNEI. Losses at the gene ends were 1 base for V and 9 bases for J; bases not matched to a gene: 8. For the CDR3, the DNA is TGTGCCAGCAGTGAAGAAGCGGGAGATTTCGGTGAGCAGTTCTTC. Protein product: CASSEEAGDFGEQFF.

The genes are TRBV5-4 and TRBJ1-5; TRBD1 aligns across 11 bases. Germline CDR1 is SGHNT and CDR2 is YYREEE (reference sequence). J was trimmed by 3 bases and V by 4 bases; bases with no gene match: 3. CDR3 length: 15 amino acids. The CDR3 sequence: CASSLDRGHNQPQHF. The CDR3 nucleotides are TGTGCCAGCAGCCTGGACAGGGGGCACAATCAGCCCCAGCATTTT.

The V gene is TRBV7-2, the J gene TRBJ2-7; D not certain. With 0 bases removed from V and 1 base from J, the gap between germline ends came to 16 bases. The germline V gene encodes CDR1 SGHTA and CDR2 FQGNSA. The CDR3 runs 17 residues. CDR3 residues: CASSLALRSASSYEQYF. The CDR3 coding sequence is TGTGCCAGCAGCTTAGCCCTTCGAAGCGCTTCGTCCTACGAGCAGTACTTC.

V gene TRBV9 combines with J gene TRBJ2-5; 15 nucleotides match TRBD2. With V trimmed by 0 bases and J by 3 bases, 9 bases remained unmatched. The CDR3 loop spans 19 amino acids. Germline CDR1 reads SGDLS; CDR2 reads YYNGEE. The CDR3: CASSVGSGTSGRLEETQYF. CDR3 coding DNA: TGTGCCAGCAGCGTAGGTTCCGGGACTAGCGGGAGGTTGGAAGAGACCCAGTACTTC.

The J gene is TRBJ2-7, the V gene TRBV5-6, with a tentative D call TRBD1 (6 bases). Germline V gene data show CDR1 as SGHDT and CDR2 as YYEEEE. The V gene lost 5 bases and the J gene lost 4 bases, with 10 bases spanning the gap. The CDR3 covers 12 residues. The CDR3 is CASRLTGYEQYF. CDR3 DNA sequence: TGTGCCAGCAGGCTAACAGGGTACGAGCAGTACTTC.

The sample holds one count of this clone. J is TRBJ2-3 and V is TRBV4-1; D call uncertain. The CDR3 is made up of 14 amino acids. The V gene's germline CDR1 is MGHRA and CDR2 YSYEKL. The V end lost 0 bases, the J end lost 2 bases, and 6 bases lay between the germline ends. The CDR3 DNA reads TGCGCCAGCAGCCAAGACACGGTCACAGATACGCAGTATTTT. Residues: CASSQDTVTDTQYF.

This chain connects TRBV28 to TRBJ2-7; D unclear. This CDR3 contains 14 residues. Germline V CDR1 and CDR2: MDHEN, SYDVKM. The ends were cut back, 1 base at V and 2 bases at J, with 9 bases in the middle. CDR3 in amino acids: CASSLLRGAYEQYF. In DNA, the CDR3 is TGTGCCAGCAGTTTATTGAGAGGTGCCTACGAGCAGTACTTC. The full variable domain, completed using reference TRBV28 and TRBJ2-7, is DVKVTQSSRYLVKRTGEKVFLECVQDMDHENMFWYRQDPGLGLRLIYFSYDVKMKEKGDIPEGYSVSREKKERFSLILESASTNQTSMYLCASSLLRGAYEQYFGPGTRLTVT.

A word on this clone: The sample carries other DNA sequences with the same CDR3. The J gene is TRBJ2-7, the V gene TRBV28; TRBD1 matches 7 bases. The CDR3 totals 14 residues. V was pared by 6 bases and J by 0 bases, with 5 bases of the junction left unmatched. CDR1 and CDR2 (germline): MDHEN, SYDVKM. CDR3 residues: CASSYRGLSYEQYF. CDR3 coding DNA: TGTGCCAGCAGCTACAGGGGCCTCTCCTACGAGCAGTACTTC.

This chain joins TRBV11-2 and TRBJ2-5, with 7 bases identical to TRBD1. Germline V gene lookup returns CDR1 SGHAT and CDR2 FQNNGV. The CDR3 totals 16 residues. Trimming at V came to 1 base and at J to 2 bases, leaving 7 bases not matched to a gene. The CDR3 sequence: CASSLGGVRGQETQYF. The CDR3 DNA reads as TGTGCCAGCAGCTTAGGAGGAGTCAGGGGGCAAGAGACCCAGTACTTC.

The chain combines TRBV4-1 with TRBJ2-1, with D possibly matching TRBD2 (6 bases). This CDR3 has 14 residues. CDR1 MGHRA and CDR2 YSYEKL come from the germline V gene. Between the trimmed V and J ends, which lost 6 bases and 5 bases, there was a span of 14 bases. CDR3 loop: CASRPPGTHNEQFF. In DNA form, the CDR3 reads TGCGCCAGCAGACCTCCCGGGACTCACAATGAGCAGTTCTTC.

The CDR3: CASSQGGLSRNEQFF. In DNA, the CDR3 is TGCGCCAGCAGCCAAGGAGGGCTATCCAGGAATGAGCAGTTCTTC. The rearrangement uses TRBV4-1 and TRBJ2-1; TRBD2 is a possible D gene (5 bases). The V end lost 1 base, the J end lost 7 bases, and 14 bases lay between the germline ends. The CDR3 runs 15 residues. The germline V gene encodes CDR1 MGHRA and CDR2 YSYEKL.

The V and J genes are TRBV23-1 and TRBJ1-6; D might be TRBD1 (5 bases). TRBV23-1 is filed as an ORF, its function uncertain. The CDR3 sequence is 17 residues long. V lost 0 bases and J 0 bases, leaving 9 bases between the germline ends. In nucleotides, the CDR3 is TGCGCCAGCAGTCAATCGGACACCCACTCCTATAATTCACCCCTCCACTTT. This sequence encodes CASSQSDTHSYNSPLHF.

This clone was counted once. V is TRBV6-4 and J is TRBJ2-1, with 7 nucleotides matching TRBD1. V lost 6 bases, J lost 6 bases, and 14 bases stayed unmatched. This CDR3 is built from 16 residues. Germline assignment: CDR1 MRHNA and CDR2 SNTAGT. The chain's CDR3 is CASREDAETGINEQFF. The CDR3 bases are TGTGCCAGCAGAGAAGATGCCGAGACAGGGATCAATGAGCAGTTCTTC.

V gene TRBV12-3 or TRBV12-4 combines with J gene TRBJ1-1; D call uncertain. This CDR3 has 13 residues. Deletions cut 6 bases from V and 0 bases from J, with 8 bases between. This CDR3 reads CASSPSVNTEAFF. CDR3 bases: TGTGCCAGCAGCCCCTCGGTGAACACTGAAGCTTTCTTT.

V is TRBV7-9 and J is TRBJ2-3; 11 bases are shared with TRBD2. Germline trimming cut 5 bases from V and 0 bases from J; bases unmatched to any gene: 7. The germline V gene encodes CDR1 SEHNR and CDR2 FQNEAQ (reference sequence). There are 17 residues in the CDR3. In nucleotides, the CDR3 is TGTGCCAGCAGCCCAGGGACTAGCGGCCCTAGCACAGATACGCAGTATTTT. Translation gives CASSPGTSGPSTDTQYF. Together with reference TRBV7-9 and TRBJ2-3, the CDR3 gives the full variable domain: DTGVSQNPRHKITKRGQNVTFRCDPISEHNRLYWYRQTLGQGPEFLTYFQNEAQLEKSRLLSDRFSAERPKGSFSTLEIQRTEQGDSAMYLCASSPGTSGPSTDTQYFGPGTRLTVL.